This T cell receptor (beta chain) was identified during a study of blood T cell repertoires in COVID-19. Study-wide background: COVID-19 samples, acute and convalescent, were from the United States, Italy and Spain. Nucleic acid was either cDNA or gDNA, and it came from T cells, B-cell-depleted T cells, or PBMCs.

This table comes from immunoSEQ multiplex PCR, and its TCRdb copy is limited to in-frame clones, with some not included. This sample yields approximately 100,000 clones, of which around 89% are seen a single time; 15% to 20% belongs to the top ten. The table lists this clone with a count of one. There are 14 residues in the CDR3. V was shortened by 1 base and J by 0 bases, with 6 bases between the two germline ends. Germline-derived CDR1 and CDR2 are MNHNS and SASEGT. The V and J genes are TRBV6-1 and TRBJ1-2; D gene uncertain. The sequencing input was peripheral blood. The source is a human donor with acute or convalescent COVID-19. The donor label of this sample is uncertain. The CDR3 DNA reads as TGTGCCAGCAGTGAAGGATACACTAACTATGGCTACACCTTC. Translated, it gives CASSEGYTNYGYTF.